The rows below give T cell receptor beta chains drawn from one sample of a study of CD8+ T cells in alopecia areata. Clones were read by immunoSEQ multiplex PCR, and TCRdb kept only the in-frame ones, dropping some. The table records roughly 180,000 clones, about three fifths of them present only once. The starting material was CD4+ T cells sorted from blood, obtained at week 4, from a patient treated with tofacitinib. Source of these receptors: a human donor with alopecia areata. CDR3s include the opening cysteine and the closing phenylalanine or tryptophan. A D gene is named only where the DNA matches it firmly. Clone size appears in some rows only: once, few, many, or a class for an expanded clone.

V	D	J	size	CDR3
TRBV7-6	TRBD2	TRBJ2-5	-	CASSLVGLAGRETQYF
TRBV30	-	TRBJ2-1	-	CAWHRGTPYNEQFF
TRBV29-1	-	TRBJ2-7	-	CSPKVGGEQYF
TRBV6-5	-	TRBJ1-5	-	CASSYTGTYQPQHF
TRBV29-1	-	TRBJ2-7	few	CSVAREGGYEQYF
TRBV27	TRBD1	TRBJ1-2	-	CASSRDSQVFF
TRBV2	-	TRBJ1-2	-	CASSEETVKVYGYTF
TRBV5-1	TRBD2	TRBJ2-5	-	CASSKVLAGTEETQYF
TRBV15	-	TRBJ2-6	-	CATSIPLSGANVLTF
TRBV30	-	TRBJ1-2	-	CAWSVPWPGNLSLWGYTF